This T cell receptor beta chain stems from a study of Graves' ophthalmopathy and Graves' hyperthyroidism. Germline V gene lookup returns CDR1 PRHDT and CDR2 FYEKMQ (reference sequence). Trimming removed 5 bases from V and 5 bases from J; junction bases left unmatched: 8. CDR3 length: 14 amino acids. There are a few counts of this clonotype. For repertoire sequencing, the TCR beta CDR3 regions were amplified from RNA transcripts. First-round RT-PCR used HTBI primers; second-round multiplex PCR followed. Using its own MiXCR run on the multiplex PCR reads, TCRdb lists one record per CDR3 protein. There are about 500,000 distinct CDR3 sequences in the sample; over 13% occur only once, and about 10% lies in the top ten.

The receptor comes from a woman in her 30s with Graves' ophthalmopathy. The sample was blood. V is TRBV13 and J is TRBJ1-1; 7 positions match TRBD1. The CDR3 here is CASSRTTGLTEAFF. The DNA for the CDR3 is TGTGCCAGCAGCCGAACGACAGGGTTGACTGAAGCTTTCTTT. Variable domain in full (rest from reference TRBV13 and TRBJ1-1): AAGVIQSPRHLIKEKRETATLKCYPIPRHDTVYWYQQGPGQDPQFLISFYEKMQSDKGSIPDRFSAQQFSDYHSELNMSSLELGDSALYFCASSRTTGLTEAFFGQGTRLTVV.